The 22 T cell receptor beta chains listed next were all sequenced from one sample in a study of blood T cells in healthy people across ages (dated by TCRdb to between 2014 and 2017). To prepare the library, 5' RACE was applied. The instrument was an Illumina HiSeq 2500. A second roughly 6 to 11 cycle PCR used a sample-barcoded 5' primer and a J-beta primer mix. TCRdb reworked the public reads: Q25 trimming with fastp, MiXCR clone assembly, productive beta chains retained. Under each unique CDR3 protein, matching rows form one entry showing the most common genes and DNA. This sample is represented by 1.5 million to 2 million distinct CDR3 sequences; about 30% of them were singletons. The ten largest clones capture 6.5% to 8.5% of the sample. The sequencing input was blood. Source of these receptors: a woman in her 30s in good health.

The chain couples TRBV11-2 to TRBJ2-7; 8 nucleotides agree with TRBD1. V lost 4 bases, J lost 2 bases, and 13 bases stayed unmatched. The CDR3 is 17 amino acids. Germline assignment: CDR1 SGHAT and CDR2 FQNNGV. The CDR3 loop reads CASSSTDRGARAYEQYF. CDR3 in DNA: TGTGCCAGCAGCTCTACTGACAGGGGTGCAAGAGCCTACGAGCAGTACTTC.

The V call is TRBV12-5, the J call TRBJ2-7; D gene uncertain. The CDR3 covers 14 residues. Germline V gene lookup returns CDR1 LGHNT and CDR2 FRNRAP. Trimming stripped 2 bases from V and 6 bases from J, with 14 bases between. The CDR3 coding sequence is TGTGCTAGTGGTTTGAGTTCCACGTCTTTCGAGCAGTACTTC. Its protein is CASGLSSTSFEQYF.

This chain uses TRBV7-8 with TRBJ1-2; unclear D gene. CDR3 length: 19 residues. The germline CDR1 and CDR2 sequences are SGHVS and FQNEAQ. Trimming pared 0 bases from V and 0 bases from J, leaving 20 bases between. CDR3 DNA: TGTGCCAGCAGCTTAGCGCAAATGAGGGCCCAGACCACTAACTATGGCTACACCTTC. Residues: CASSLAQMRAQTTNYGYTF.

This clonotype was seen only a few times. The V and J genes are TRBV5-1 and TRBJ2-2; 7 nucleotides agree with TRBD1. V lost 0 bases to trimming and J lost 5 bases; unmatched junction nucleotides: 13. Germline CDR1 is SGHRS and CDR2 is YFSETQ. This CDR3 is 18 amino acids long. The CDR3 DNA sequence: TGCGCCAGCAGCTTGGCCCAGGGGGTAGCCTCTAAGACCGGGGAGCTGTTTTTT. This encodes CASSLAQGVASKTGELFF.

This clonotype was observed a handful of times. The chain couples TRBV7-2 to TRBJ2-1; D not resolved. CDR3 length: 15 residues. Trimming stripped 0 bases from V and 6 bases from J, with 12 bases between. Germline lookup yields CDR1 SGHTA and CDR2 FQGNSA. The CDR3 nucleotides are TGTGCCAGCAGCTTAGCGGTAGCTTCTGCCAATGAGCAGTTCTTC. It is translated as CASSLAVASANEQFF.

This clonotype was seen a few times. The chain carries TRBV11-2 and TRBJ1-5, with D uncertain. Germline loops: CDR1 SGHAT, CDR2 FQNNGV. Trimming shortened V by 2 bases and J by 4 bases, and 6 bases separated the two germline ends. CDR3 length: 13 amino acids. The CDR3 loop is CASSLMWNQPQHF. CDR3 DNA: TGTGCCAGCAGCTTAATGTGGAATCAGCCCCAGCATTTT.

The chain's CDR3 is CSARDWEKSNEQYF. The DNA of the CDR3 is TGCAGTGCTAGAGATTGGGAAAAGAGCAATGAGCAGTACTTC. The genes are TRBV20-1 and TRBJ2-1; no firm D call. Judging by the DNA end, TRBJ2-7 fits better; the J call may be wrong. Germline V CDR1 and CDR2: DFQATT, SNEGSKA (reference sequence). This CDR3 is 14 amino acids long.

As for this clonotype: This clone may be a read error of a much larger clone one base away. V usage is TRBV5-5 and J usage is TRBJ2-7; unclear D gene. The CDR3 covers 15 residues. Germline V gene data show CDR1 as SGHKS and CDR2 as YYEKEE (reference sequence). The CDR3 loop reads CSSSRSVGYSYEQYF. The CDR3 DNA reads TGTTCCAGCAGCCGCTCCGTCGGGTACTCCTACGAGCAGTACTTC.

The gene calls are TRBV20-1 and TRBJ2-2; tentatively, D is TRBD2 (6 bases). Germline values: CDR1 DFQATT, CDR2 SNEGSKA (reference sequence). The CDR3 spans 16 residues. V was shortened by 1 base and J by 1 base, with 13 bases between the two germline ends. The CDR3 nucleotides read TGCAGTGCTAGAGTTACGGGGCGGGGGAACACCGGGGAGCTGTTTTTT. The encoded protein is CSARVTGRGNTGELFF.

V and J are TRBV7-2 and TRBJ2-7; D is uncertain. The CDR3 is 13 amino acids. Germline V gene lookup returns CDR1 SGHTA and CDR2 FQGNSA. The ends were cut back, 5 bases at V and 3 bases at J, with 11 bases in the middle. Here the CDR3 reads CASSLSIRYEQYF. CDR3 nucleotide sequence: TGTGCCAGCAGCCTTTCGATCCGCTACGAGCAGTACTTC.

This clonotype was detected a few times. In nucleotides, the CDR3 is TGCGCCAGCAGCGGGGGGACCGAATACAATGAGCAGTTCTTC. Its translation: CASSGGTEYNEQFF. V usage is TRBV5-1 and J usage is TRBJ2-1; a weak D match, TRBD2 (6 bases). This CDR3 spans 14 amino acids. V dropped 4 bases and J dropped 4 bases, with 12 bases sitting between them. Germline assignment: CDR1 SGHRS and CDR2 YFSETQ.

The V and J genes are TRBV20-1 and TRBJ2-2, with D possibly matching TRBD1 (5 bases). Trimming cost V 3 bases and J 2 bases, with 10 bases left between them. Germline V gene lookup returns CDR1 DFQATT and CDR2 SNEGSKA (reference sequence). This CDR3 has 14 amino acids. CDR3 amino acids: CSASHRRNTGELFF. The CDR3 nucleotides read TGCAGTGCTAGTCACAGGCGCAACACCGGGGAGCTGTTTTTT.

This clonotype was detected once. V usage is TRBV20-1 and J usage is TRBJ2-2, with D possibly TRBD2 on 6 matching bases. With 5 bases removed from V and 1 base from J, the gap between germline ends came to 14 bases. The germline V gene has CDR1 DFQATT and CDR2 SNEGSKA (reference sequence). This CDR3 comprises 15 residues. The CDR3 DNA is TGCAGTGCTCGTCGGGACTCCCGGAACACCGGGGAGCTGTTTTTT. Translating gives CSARRDSRNTGELFF.

At least ten counts were recorded for this clonotype. The rearrangement uses TRBV6-5 and TRBJ1-2; D is possibly TRBD1 (5 bases). CDR1 is MNHEY, CDR2 SVGAGI, per germline. V lost 2 bases and J lost 10, with 23 bases in between. The CDR3 has 16 residues. The CDR3 DNA reads TGTGCCAGCAGTTACGGGTTGGGGCCACTAACTACGTTCTACACCTTC. Protein sequence: CASSYGLGPLTTFYTF.

The rearrangement joins TRBV10-2 to TRBJ1-1; possibly TRBD1 for D (5 bases). The CDR3 loop spans 13 amino acids. Germline V CDR1 and CDR2: WSHSY, SAAADI. The V end lost 4 bases, the J end lost 4 bases, and 10 bases lay between the germline ends. CDR3 in DNA: TGCGCCAGCAGTGGATTGAGGGGCACTGAAGCTTTCTTT. As protein: CASSGLRGTEAFF.

This clonotype was found a few times. The chain employs TRBV25-1 and TRBJ2-5; D is uncertain. This CDR3 contains 14 residues. Germline-derived CDR1 and CDR2 are MGHDK and SYGVNS. Trimming shortened V by 1 base and J by 0 bases, and 6 bases separated the two germline ends. The CDR3 DNA follows: TGTGCCAGCAGTGAATGGGGAAACCAAGAGACCCAGTACTTC. It is translated as CASSEWGNQETQYF.

The J gene is TRBJ1-6, the V gene TRBV7-2, with D tentatively TRBD1 (5 bases). V gave up 5 bases and J gave up 9 bases, with 20 bases separating them. The CDR3 is made up of 16 amino acids. CDR1 SGHTA and CDR2 FQGNSA come from the germline V gene. The CDR3 DNA sequence: TGTGCCAGCAGCCCACAGGCGGGGGGTATAGGTTCACCCCTCCACTTT. As protein: CASSPQAGGIGSPLHF.

The genes are TRBV9 and TRBJ2-1; no firm D call. This CDR3 has 12 amino acids. Between the trimmed V and J ends, which lost 4 bases and 6 bases, there was a span of 8 bases. Per the germline V gene, CDR1 is SGDLS and CDR2 is YYNGEE. For the CDR3, the DNA is TGTGCCAGCAGCCCCAGATGCAATGAGCAGTTCTTC. Its translation: CASSPRCNEQFF.

Comment on this clonotype: This sequence may be a read error, since a much larger clone differs from it by one base. The chain has TRBV21-1 and TRBJ2-1; the tabulated D call, TRBD2, remains unverified against the DNA. The DNA end lines up better with TRBJ2-7; the J call may be wrong. TRBV21-1 is assigned pseudogene status. The CDR3 has 15 amino acids. CDR3 sequence reads: CASSPRRPKSYEQYF. CDR3 bases: TGTGCCAGCAGCCCCCGCAGGCCAAAAAGCTACGAGCAGTACTTC.

In DNA form, the CDR3 reads TGTGCCAGCAGTTCCGGGACAGGGCTAAACTATGGCTACACCTTC. This translates into CASSSGTGLNYGYTF. This chain links TRBV12-3 or TRBV12-4 with TRBJ1-2; the match to TRBD1 covers 9 bases. V lost 4 bases and J lost 2; bases outside the gene matches: 5. The CDR3 has 15 residues.

This clonotype was observed a few times. CDR3 residues: CAWSVLGNTEAFF. The CDR3 DNA follows: TGTGCCTGGAGTGTACTGGGGAACACTGAAGCTTTCTTT. The gene calls are TRBV30 and TRBJ1-1; D is uncertain. Germline lookup yields CDR1 GTSNPN and CDR2 SVGIG (reference sequence). This CDR3 is 13 amino acids long. With 0 bases removed from V and 1 base from J, the gap between germline ends came to 6 bases.

The chain is built from TRBV7-2 and TRBJ2-5, with a possible D match to TRBD2 (5 bases). CDR1 is SGHTA, CDR2 FQGNSA, per germline. The CDR3 is 14 amino acids. The V and J ends lost 1 base and 6 bases respectively, with 12 bases between them. DNA for the CDR3: TGTGCCAGCAGCTTAGTTGCTAGCCCAAAGACCCAGTACTTC. It specifies CASSLVASPKTQYF.